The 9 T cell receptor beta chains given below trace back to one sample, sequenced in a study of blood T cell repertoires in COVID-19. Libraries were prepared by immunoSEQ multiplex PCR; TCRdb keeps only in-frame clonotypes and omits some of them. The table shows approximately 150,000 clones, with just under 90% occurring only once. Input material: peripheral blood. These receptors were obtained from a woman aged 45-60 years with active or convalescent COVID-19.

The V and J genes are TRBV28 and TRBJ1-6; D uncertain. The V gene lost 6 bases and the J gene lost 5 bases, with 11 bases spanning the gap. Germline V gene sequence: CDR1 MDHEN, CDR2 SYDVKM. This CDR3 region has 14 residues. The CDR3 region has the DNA TGTGCCAGCAGCATCACCAGAAATAATTCACCCCTCCACTTT. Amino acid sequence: CASSITRNNSPLHF.

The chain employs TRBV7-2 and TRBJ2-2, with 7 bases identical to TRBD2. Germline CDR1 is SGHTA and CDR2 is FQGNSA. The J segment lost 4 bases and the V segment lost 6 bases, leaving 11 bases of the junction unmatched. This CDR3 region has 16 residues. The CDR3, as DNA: TGTGCCAGCAGGCTCCCGGGAGGAGGATTCACCGGGGAGCTGTTTTTT. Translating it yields CASRLPGGGFTGELFF.

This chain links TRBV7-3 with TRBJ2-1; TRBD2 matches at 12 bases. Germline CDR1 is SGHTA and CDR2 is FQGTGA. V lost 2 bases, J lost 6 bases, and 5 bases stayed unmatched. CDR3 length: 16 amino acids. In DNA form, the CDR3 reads TGTGCCAGCAGCTTAGAACTAGCGGGAGGTGGCAATGAGCAGTTCTTC. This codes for CASSLELAGGGNEQFF.

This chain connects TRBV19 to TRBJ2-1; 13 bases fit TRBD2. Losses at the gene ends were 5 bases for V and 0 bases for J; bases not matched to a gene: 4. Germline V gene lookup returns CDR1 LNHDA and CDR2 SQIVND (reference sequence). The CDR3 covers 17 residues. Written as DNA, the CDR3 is TGTGCCAGTAGTCGGACTAGCGGGGGTACCTCCTACAATGAGCAGTTCTTC. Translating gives CASSRTSGGTSYNEQFF.

CDR3 protein: CASSMRTSGRGSYNEQFF. Here the CDR3 DNA reads TGTGCCAGTAGTATGCGGACTAGCGGGAGAGGCTCCTACAATGAGCAGTTCTTC. The J gene is TRBJ2-1, the V gene TRBV19; TRBD2 matches 13 bases. The CDR3 runs 18 residues. The germline gives CDR1 LNHDA, CDR2 SQIVND (reference sequence). V shed 3 bases and J 0 bases; nucleotides not matched to a gene: 5.

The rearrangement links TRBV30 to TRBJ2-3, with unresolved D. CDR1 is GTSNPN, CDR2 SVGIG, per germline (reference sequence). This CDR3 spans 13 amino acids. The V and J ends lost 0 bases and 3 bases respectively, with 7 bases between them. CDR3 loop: CAWSVAPTDTQYF. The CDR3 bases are TGTGCCTGGAGTGTAGCCCCGACAGATACGCAGTATTTT.

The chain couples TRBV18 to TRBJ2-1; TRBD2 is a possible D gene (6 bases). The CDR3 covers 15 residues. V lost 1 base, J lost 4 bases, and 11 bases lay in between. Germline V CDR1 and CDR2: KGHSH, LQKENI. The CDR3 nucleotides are TGTGCCAGCTCACCACACCGGGGGAAGTACAATGAGCAGTTCTTC. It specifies CASSPHRGKYNEQFF.

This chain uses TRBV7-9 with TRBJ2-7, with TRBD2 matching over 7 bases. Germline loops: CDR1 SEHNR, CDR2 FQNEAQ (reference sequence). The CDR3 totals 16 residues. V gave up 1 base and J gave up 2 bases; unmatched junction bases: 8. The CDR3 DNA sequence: TGTGCCAGCAGCTTAGAGGTACTAGCGACGCCCTACGAGCAGTACTTC. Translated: CASSLEVLATPYEQYF.

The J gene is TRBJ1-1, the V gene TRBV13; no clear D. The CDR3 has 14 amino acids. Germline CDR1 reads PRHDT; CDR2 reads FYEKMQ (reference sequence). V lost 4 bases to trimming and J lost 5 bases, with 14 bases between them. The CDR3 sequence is CASSYNIPGTEAFF. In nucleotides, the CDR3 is TGTGCCAGCAGCTATAATATCCCGGGGACTGAAGCTTTCTTT.